These 23 T cell receptor beta chains were sequenced from one sample in a study of identical twins' blood T cells. A single record per CDR3 protein comes from TCRdb applying MiXCR to the 5' RACE reads. This table has 350,000 to 400,000 distinct CDR3 sequences, over 25% appearing once. Sample: PBMCs. The receptors come from a woman aged 18 to 55 in good health.

This clonotype has just a few counts. The chain couples TRBV29-1 to TRBJ2-7; D gene ambiguous. There are 12 residues in the CDR3. Trimming removed 4 bases from V and 3 bases from J, with 10 bases in between. CDR1 is SQVTM, CDR2 ANQGSEA, per germline. The CDR3 nucleotides are TGCAGCGTTGTAATCAGATACTACGAGCAGTACTTC. Encoded protein: CSVVIRYYEQYF.

A few counts support this clonotype. The V and J genes are TRBV6-2 or TRBV6-3 and TRBJ2-1; TRBD2 is a possible D gene (6 bases). Per germline, CDR1 MNHEY and CDR2 SVGEGT. Trimming removed 7 bases at V and 9 bases at J, with 13 bases between. CDR3 size: 12 residues. CDR3 region: CASTIGGSEQFF. The DNA of the CDR3 is TGTGCCAGCACCATCGGGGGATCTGAGCAGTTCTTC.

The sample holds a few counts of this clonotype. The V call is TRBV10-3, the J call TRBJ1-1, with D possibly matching TRBD1 (5 bases). The CDR3 sequence is 13 residues long. CDR1 is ENHRY and CDR2 is SYGVKD in the germline V gene. Trimming took 6 bases from V and 3 from J, leaving 11 bases between them. The CDR3 spells CAISPQGDTEAFF. CDR3 coding DNA: TGTGCCATCAGCCCCCAAGGGGACACTGAAGCTTTCTTT.

As concerns this clonotype: An end of the junction differs from the germline gene, which may be a read error. The chain links TRBV19 to TRBJ1-1; 7 positions agree with TRBD1. CDR1 LNHDA and CDR2 SQIVND come from the germline V gene (reference sequence). The CDR3 spans 11 residues. The CDR3 bases are TGTGCCTGTAGCAGGGGGACTGAAGCTTTCTTT. This translates into CACSRGTEAFF.

This clonotype was seen only a few times. The rearrangement uses TRBV27 and TRBJ1-1; no clear D gene. V dropped 2 bases and J dropped 6 bases, with 13 bases sitting between them. This CDR3 spans 14 amino acids. Germline V gene sequence: CDR1 MNHEY, CDR2 SMNVEV (reference sequence). The CDR3: CASSLRSLTAEAFF. The CDR3, as DNA: TGTGCCAGCAGTTTAAGGAGTCTGACGGCTGAAGCTTTCTTT.

V usage is TRBV10-3 and J usage is TRBJ1-3; the match to TRBD1 covers 7 bases. V shed 7 bases and J 7 bases; nucleotides not matched to a gene: 10. The CDR3 is 14 amino acids. Germline V gene sequence: CDR1 ENHRY, CDR2 SYGVKD. The CDR3 sequence is CAITADRVSNTIYF. CDR3 nucleotide sequence: TGTGCCATCACCGCCGACAGGGTATCCAACACCATATATTTT.

The V gene is TRBV6-5, the J gene TRBJ1-3, with no clear D. The CDR3 covers 13 residues. CDR1 and CDR2 from the germline V gene are MNHEY and SVGAGI. The ends were cut back, 4 bases at V and 4 bases at J, with 8 bases in the middle. The CDR3 loop is CASSLTTGNTIYF. DNA of the CDR3: TGTGCCAGCAGTTTAACAACAGGAAACACCATATATTTT.

This sequence joins TRBV6-1 and TRBJ1-1; TRBD1 is a possible D gene (5 bases). Germline V CDR1 and CDR2: MNHNS, SASEGT. V was pared by 6 bases and J by 0 bases, with 14 bases between. The CDR3 length is 15 residues. CDR3: CASRGWGNLNTEAFF. The DNA for the CDR3 is TGTGCCAGCAGAGGGTGGGGCAACCTGAACACTGAAGCTTTCTTT.

This clonotype showed up just a few times. The V call is TRBV7-6, the J call TRBJ2-1; 9 nucleotides line up with TRBD2. Unmatched junction bases numbered 4, after V lost 4 bases and J lost 0 bases. This CDR3 is 16 amino acids long. Per germline, CDR1 SGHVS and CDR2 FNYEAQ. CDR3 sequence: CASSSLSGSSYNEQFF. CDR3 coding DNA: TGTGCCAGCAGCTCTCTTAGCGGGAGCTCCTACAATGAGCAGTTCTTC.

The chain recombines TRBV6-1 with TRBJ1-2; D call uncertain. Looked up from germline, CDR1 is MNHNS and CDR2 is SASEGT. V was shortened by 1 base and J by 5 bases, with 8 bases between the two germline ends. This CDR3 is 13 amino acids long. CDR3 DNA: TGTGCCAGCAGTGAAGAAGCGGGATATGGCTACACCTTC. As protein: CASSEEAGYGYTF.

The CDR3 region is CASSFLVTDTQYF. In DNA, the CDR3 is TGTGCCAGCAGCTTTCTCGTGACAGATACGCAGTATTTT. J is TRBJ2-3 and V is TRBV11-2; D is unclear. Trimming cost V 3 bases and J 3 bases, with 7 bases left between them. The germline CDR1 and CDR2 sequences are SGHAT and FQNNGV. The CDR3 is made up of 13 amino acids.

This clonotype was seen a handful of times. V and J are TRBV3-1 and TRBJ2-3; possible D gene TRBD2, 5 bases. The V and J ends lost 3 bases and 0 bases respectively, with 13 bases between them. CDR1 LGHDT and CDR2 YNNKEL come from the germline V gene (reference sequence). The CDR3 spans 16 residues. This CDR3 is CASSQPGLSSTDTQYF. For the CDR3, the DNA is TGTGCCAGCAGCCAGCCGGGGTTATCTAGCACAGATACGCAGTATTTT.

The chain joins TRBV2 to TRBJ1-1; perhaps TRBD1 as D (6 bases). Germline CDR1 is SNHLY and CDR2 is FYNNEI. V was clipped by 2 bases and J by 10 bases, with 8 bases between them. The CDR3 runs to 11 residues. The CDR3 is CASSERDTAFF. CDR3 bases: TGTGCCAGCAGTGAAAGGGACACAGCTTTCTTT.

This chain links TRBV27 with TRBJ1-5; no clear D gene. V shed 5 bases and J shed 1 base, with 12 bases lying between them. The CDR3 is 15 residues long. Germline CDR1 reads MNHEY; CDR2 reads SMNVEV (reference sequence). The CDR3 DNA reads as TGTGCCAGCAGTACAAGGACTGAGAGCAATCAGCCCCAGCATTTT. Translating gives CASSTRTESNQPQHF.

This clonotype appeared a few times. The V gene is TRBV4-1, the J gene TRBJ2-7, with unresolved D. The germline V and J ends were trimmed by 0 bases and 1 base, with 7 bases remaining between them. This CDR3 is 14 amino acids long. The V gene's germline CDR1 is MGHRA and CDR2 YSYEKL. The chain's CDR3 is CASSQDLGSYEQYF. CDR3 DNA: TGCGCCAGCAGCCAAGATTTGGGATCCTACGAGCAGTACTTC.

This clonotype was counted between two and nine times. This chain connects TRBV9 to TRBJ2-7, with a weak D call TRBD2 (6 bases). Germline V gives CDR1 SGDLS, CDR2 YYNGEE. V was shortened by 0 bases and J by 2 bases, with 12 bases between the two germline ends. The CDR3 has 15 residues. CDR3 in amino acids: CASSVEVSGAYEQYF. Here the CDR3 DNA reads TGTGCCAGCAGCGTAGAGGTTAGCGGCGCCTACGAGCAGTACTTC. The variable domain in full, completed from reference TRBV9 and TRBJ2-7, reads DSGVTQTPKHLITATGQRVTLRCSPRSGDLSVYWYQQSLDQGLQFLIQYYNGEERAKGNILERFSAQQFPDLHSELNLSSLELGDSALYFCASSVEVSGAYEQYFGPGTRLTVT.

There are a few counts of this clonotype. The chain carries TRBV9 and TRBJ2-2, with a weak D call TRBD1 (6 bases). Germline V gene sequence: CDR1 SGDLS, CDR2 YYNGEE. V was pared by 4 bases and J by 5 bases, with 15 bases between. CDR3 length: 15 residues. The CDR3 nucleotides read TGTGCCAGCAGCACCCTACGGACAGCAACCGGGGAGCTGTTTTTT. Protein: CASSTLRTATGELFF. The full variable domain, rest sourced from reference TRBV9 and TRBJ2-2, is DSGVTQTPKHLITATGQRVTLRCSPRSGDLSVYWYQQSLDQGLQFLIQYYNGEERAKGNILERFSAQQFPDLHSELNLSSLELGDSALYFCASSTLRTATGELFFGEGSRLTVL.

This clonotype was found many times. The CDR3 bases are TGCAGCGTTGAAGGGAGGACACCGGGACAGGTTAACTATGGCTACACCTTC. This encodes CSVEGRTPGQVNYGYTF. The V call is TRBV29-1, the J call TRBJ1-2; 8 positions match TRBD1. CDR3 size: 17 residues. The germline gives CDR1 SQVTM, CDR2 ANQGSEA. After removal of 1 base from V and 1 base from J, the junction contained 11 bases not matched to a gene.

This clonotype was recorded a few times. The chain joins TRBV12-5 to TRBJ1-1; D is perhaps TRBD1 (5 bases). V was trimmed by 7 bases and J by 4 bases, leaving 10 bases between them. The CDR3 totals 12 residues. Germline V gives CDR1 LGHNT, CDR2 FRNRAP. CDR3 residues: CASDLDSTEAFF. Written as DNA, the CDR3 is TGTGCTAGTGACCTAGACAGCACTGAAGCTTTCTTT.

This clonotype was counted many times. The V call is TRBV29-1, the J call TRBJ2-3; possibly TRBD1 for D (6 bases). The length of the CDR3 is 14 residues. Trimming pared 1 base from V and 4 bases from J, leaving 12 bases between. From germline, CDR1 is SQVTM and CDR2 ANQGSEA. The CDR3 region is CSVEVYRVPDTQYF. The CDR3 DNA is TGCAGCGTTGAAGTTTACAGGGTACCAGATACGCAGTATTTT.

V and J are TRBV7-2 and TRBJ1-5; 9 bases agree with TRBD1. Germline lookup yields CDR1 SGHTA and CDR2 FQGNSA. CDR3 length: 16 residues. The ends lost 1 base at V and 6 bases at J; junction bases unmatched: 7. The DNA for the CDR3 is TGTGCCAGCAGCTTAGGGGGACAGGGTTGGAGTCAGCCCCAGCATTTT. It is translated as CASSLGGQGWSQPQHF.

Details on this clonotype: Its ends do not fully match the called genes, so a read error is possible. The V and J genes are TRBV5-1 and TRBJ2-2, with TRBD1 matching 7 bases. This CDR3 spans 15 amino acids. CDR1 and CDR2 from the germline V gene are SGHRS and YFSETQ. The CDR3 sequence is CTSSGRQGDTGELFF. The CDR3 DNA follows: TGCACCAGCAGCGGTAGACAGGGAGACACCGGGGAGCTGTTTTTT.

J is TRBJ2-2 and V is TRBV5-6; 12 bases match TRBD2. The trim removed 3 bases at V and 4 bases at J, leaving 7 bases unmatched. The CDR3 runs to 17 residues. The germline V gene encodes CDR1 SGHDT and CDR2 YYEEEE. In DNA, the CDR3 is TGTGCCAGCAGCTGGGGTCTACTAGCGGGAGGCACCGGGGAGCTGTTTTTT. It translates to CASSWGLLAGGTGELFF.